The 15 T cell receptor beta chains presented below share a single source sample, sequenced in a study of T cells in Graves' hyperthyroidism and ophthalmopathy. Amplification of TCR beta CDR3 regions was performed using RNA transcripts as template. A first-round RT-PCR of the TCR CDR3 used the HTBI primer set. TCRdb re-derived calls from the multiplex PCR reads in MiXCR, one entry per CDR3 protein. The sample contains around 600,000 distinct CDR3 sequences, roughly 14% of which appear only once. Sequencing used blood. All receptors derive from a woman aged 45-60 years with Graves' ophthalmopathy.

The table lists this clonotype with many counts. V gene TRBV7-2 combines with J gene TRBJ2-3; D may be TRBD2 (5 bases). The CDR3 totals 17 residues. Trimming cost V 0 bases and J 0 bases, with 13 bases left between them. Germline values: CDR1 SGHTA, CDR2 FQGNSA. This chain's CDR3 is CASSLAPSGLSTDTQYF. CDR3 coding DNA: TGTGCCAGCAGCTTAGCCCCCAGCGGACTTAGCACAGATACGCAGTATTTT.

The sample holds many counts of this clonotype. This chain joins TRBV28 and TRBJ2-1, with no clear D. The length of the CDR3 is 11 residues. V was clipped by 5 bases and J by 10 bases, with 9 bases between them. Germline loops: CDR1 MDHEN, CDR2 SYDVKM. The DNA of the CDR3 is TGTGCCAGCAGTGAACAAGGCGAGCAGTTCTTC. Residues: CASSEQGEQFF.

CDR3 coding DNA: TGTGCCAGCAGCGTAGTTCTAGCGGGAGGAGGTGTGACCTACGAGCAGTACTTC. Amino acid sequence: CASSVVLAGGGVTYEQYF. The chain carries TRBV9 and TRBJ2-7; TRBD2 matches at 11 bases. CDR1 and CDR2 (germline): SGDLS, YYNGEE. This CDR3 is built from 18 residues. Trimming cost V 0 bases and J 2 bases; bases outside gene matches: 10.

The chain links TRBV15 to TRBJ2-6; perhaps TRBD1 as D (5 bases). Trimming cost V 7 bases and J 0 bases, with 13 bases left between them. The CDR3 covers 16 residues. The germline gives CDR1 LNHNV, CDR2 YYDKDF (reference sequence). The CDR3 coding sequence is TGTGCCACCAACACAGGAGTCACCTCTGGGGCCAACGTCCTGACTTTC. Translating gives CATNTGVTSGANVLTF.

As to this clonotype: One end of the junction fails to match germline, which may point to a read error. The rearrangement links TRBV27 to TRBJ2-6; the D gene is possibly TRBD1 (5 bases). CDR3 length: 15 residues. Per germline, CDR1 MNHEY and CDR2 SMNVEV (reference sequence). CDR3 residues: CASCADTSGADVLTF. DNA for the CDR3: TGTGCCAGCTGCGCGGACACCTCTGGGGCCGACGTCCTGACTTTC. Based on the CDR3 plus reference TRBV27 and TRBJ2-6, the full variable domain is EAQVTQNPRYLITVTGKKLTVTCSQNMNHEYMSWYRQDPGLGLRQIYYSMNVEVTDKGDVPEGYKVSRKEKRNFPLILESPSPNQTSLYFCASCADTSGADVLTFGAGSRLTVL.

V gene TRBV7-2 combines with J gene TRBJ2-7; TRBD1 matches at 8 bases. The CDR3 has 14 amino acids. Germline lookup yields CDR1 SGHTA and CDR2 FQGNSA. The trim removed 5 bases at V and 4 bases at J, leaving 7 bases unmatched. The chain's CDR3 is CASSDDRGGYEQYF. The CDR3 DNA follows: TGTGCCAGCAGCGACGACAGGGGCGGTTACGAGCAGTACTTC.

The rearrangement joins TRBV19 to TRBJ2-1, with D tentatively TRBD1 (5 bases). V lost 1 base, J lost 7 bases, and 20 bases lay in between. Germline V gene lookup returns CDR1 LNHDA and CDR2 SQIVND (reference sequence). The CDR3 spans 17 residues. This chain's CDR3 is CASSIARLGHSGNEQFF. Written as DNA, the CDR3 is TGTGCCAGTAGTATAGCTCGGTTGGGGCATAGTGGGAATGAGCAGTTCTTC.

This clonotype was counted many times. The chain has TRBV6-2 or TRBV6-3 and TRBJ1-1; possible D gene TRBD1, 6 bases. This CDR3 is 16 amino acids long. V lost 2 bases and J lost 0, with 13 bases in between. Germline CDR1 reads MNHEY; CDR2 reads SVGEGT. The CDR3 DNA is TGTGCCAGCAGTTACCCGCAGGGACAAATGAACACTGAAGCTTTCTTT. Translated, it gives CASSYPQGQMNTEAFF.

The V gene is TRBV6-2 or TRBV6-3, the J gene TRBJ2-7, with D unresolved. The CDR3 runs 16 residues. V was shortened by 6 bases and J by 1 base, with 19 bases between the two germline ends. Germline values: CDR1 MNHEY, CDR2 SVGEGT. CDR3 sequence reads: CASRRATTSGSYEQYF. The CDR3 DNA sequence: TGTGCCAGCAGGCGCGCTACCACTTCCGGATCCTACGAGCAGTACTTC.

This clonotype was detected only a few times. V gene TRBV9 combines with J gene TRBJ2-1, with a possible D match to TRBD2 (6 bases). CDR3 length: 14 amino acids. Germline lookup yields CDR1 SGDLS and CDR2 YYNGEE. V dropped 4 bases and J dropped 9 bases, with 17 bases sitting between them. The CDR3 region has the DNA TGTGCCAGCAGCCCGGAGGGTAGAACTGGTGAGCAGTTCTTC. Protein product: CASSPEGRTGEQFF. Drawing the rest from reference TRBV9 and TRBJ2-1, the complete variable domain is DSGVTQTPKHLITATGQRVTLRCSPRSGDLSVYWYQQSLDQGLQFLIQYYNGEERAKGNILERFSAQQFPDLHSELNLSSLELGDSALYFCASSPEGRTGEQFFGPGTRLTVL.

This clonotype appeared a few times. The genes are TRBV27 and TRBJ1-1; 9 bases are a match to TRBD1. The CDR3 is 15 residues long. Trimming took 7 bases from V and 2 from J; bases not matched to a gene: 8. CDR1 is MNHEY, CDR2 SMNVEV, per germline (reference sequence). The CDR3 sequence: CASTPLGQGNTEAFF. CDR3 DNA: TGTGCCAGCACCCCATTGGGACAGGGAAACACTGAAGCTTTCTTT.

Comment on this clonotype: A read error may produce the germline difference seen at one junction end. The chain combines TRBV7-8 with TRBJ2-3; TRBD2 agrees at 13 bases. CDR1 SGHVS and CDR2 FQNEAQ come from the germline V gene. This CDR3 region has 16 residues. The CDR3 nucleotides read TGTGCCAGCAGCCAAAGGACTAGCGGGAGCACAGATACGCAGTGTTTT. This translates into CASSQRTSGSTDTQCF. Together with reference TRBV7-8 and TRBJ2-3, the CDR3 gives the full variable domain: GAGVSQSPRYKVAKRGQDVALRCDPISGHVSLFWYQQALGQGPEFLTYFQNEAQLDKSGLPSDRFFAERPEGSVSTLKIQRTQQEDSAVYLCASSQRTSGSTDTQCFGPGTRLTVL.

This clonotype was observed many times. The chain has TRBV5-1 and TRBJ1-1; a possible D gene is TRBD1 (6 bases). The germline CDR1 and CDR2 sequences are SGHRS and YFSETQ. The CDR3 sequence is 16 residues long. The germline V and J ends were trimmed by 0 bases and 4 bases, with 16 bases remaining between them. The CDR3 loop is CASSLGAGVRGTEAFF. The CDR3 coding sequence is TGCGCCAGCAGCTTGGGGGCAGGGGTTCGGGGCACTGAAGCTTTCTTT.

At least ten counts were recorded for this clonotype. The rearrangement uses TRBV27 and TRBJ2-7, with TRBD2 matching over 7 bases. V lost 1 base and J lost 5; bases outside the gene matches: 8. CDR3 length: 15 residues. Germline CDR1 and CDR2: MNHEY and SMNVEV (reference sequence). The CDR3 coding sequence is TGTGCCAGCAGTTTATGGGGGGAGGGCTACCACGAGCAGTACTTC. Translating it yields CASSLWGEGYHEQYF.

V usage is TRBV14 and J usage is TRBJ2-5; 7 bases fit TRBD1. The CDR3 sequence is 16 residues long. The V segment lost 3 bases and the J segment 3 bases; nucleotides outside the gene matches: 10. Germline CDR1 SGHDN, CDR2 FVKESK. CDR3 DNA: TGTGCCAGCAGCCACCGGGACAGTCCGGTCGAAGAGACCCAGTACTTC. This codes for CASSHRDSPVEETQYF.